This T cell receptor beta chain was captured by sequencing in a study of blood T cells in healthy people across ages. Alongside a J-beta primer mix, a sample-barcoded 5' primer served in a second PCR lasting about 6 to 12 cycles. Each CDR3 protein is one row after TCRdb ran MiXCR on the 5' RACE reads. The sample carries some 1.1 million distinct CDR3 sequences, less than 45% recorded once. Material: blood. This clonotype was sampled from a man between 18 and 35 years old in good health.

CDR3 sequence reads: CAISEYRAKETQYF. The CDR3 region has the DNA TGTGCCATCAGTGAGTACAGGGCCAAAGAGACCCAGTACTTC. This chain uses TRBV10-3 with TRBJ2-5, with D possibly matching TRBD1 (6 bases). The CDR3 length is 14 residues. Germline V CDR1 and CDR2: ENHRY, SYGVKD. The germline V and J ends were trimmed by 1 base and 3 bases, with 9 bases remaining between them.